The rows below give T cell receptor beta chains drawn from one sample of a study of radiation and T cells in renal cell carcinoma. TCRdb keeps only in-frame clones here, not all; method: immunoSEQ multiplex PCR. The data show 150,000 or so clones, around 90% seen once. Sequencing was performed on blood, taken from a patient whose treatment included radiotherapy and nephrectomy. The receptors stem from a woman in her sixties or seventies with renal cell carcinoma. CDR3s include the opening cysteine and the closing phenylalanine or tryptophan. Fields, in order: clone size, D gene, V gene, J gene, CDR3 protein, CDR3 DNA. A D gene is named only where the DNA matches it firmly. Part of the rows lack a size; the others show once, few, many or a class for expanded clones.

>.|.|TRBV28|TRBJ1-4
CASIEGWGEKLFF
TGTGCCAGCATTGAGGGGTGGGGAGAAAAACTGTTTTTT
>.|.|TRBV7-3|TRBJ1-1
CASSAMYNTEAFF
TGTGCCAGCAGCGCTATGTATAACACTGAAGCTTTCTTT
>.|.|TRBV28|TRBJ1-5
CASSLFAGGNQPQHF
TGTGCCAGCAGTTTATTCGCTGGGGGCAATCAGCCCCAGCATTTT
>.|TRBD1|TRBV9|TRBJ2-7
CASSVRQGAYEQYF
TGTGCCAGCAGCGTAAGGCAGGGGGCCTACGAGCAGTACTTC
>.|.|TRBV5-1|TRBJ2-7
CASSLVPTQAGEQYF
TGCGCCAGCAGCTTGGTTCCAACCCAGGCAGGGGAGCAGTACTTC
>.|.|TRBV19|TRBJ2-7
CASRGTGPEQYF
TGTGCCAGTAGGGGAACAGGTCCCGAGCAGTACTTC
>.|TRBD1|TRBV5-4|TRBJ1-1
CASSQGGSVRSTEAFF
TGTGCCAGCAGCCAGGGGGGGTCGGTTAGGAGCACTGAAGCTTTCTTT
>.|.|TRBV28|TRBJ1-1
CASSLIRVTEAFF
TGTGCCAGCAGCCTTATCAGGGTTACTGAAGCTTTCTTT
>.|TRBD1|TRBV19|TRBJ2-1
CASSFTGVLYNEQFF
TGTGCCAGTAGTTTTACAGGGGTCCTCTACAATGAGCAGTTCTTC
>.|TRBD1|TRBV27|TRBJ1-5
CASSLGRGDNQPQHF
TGTGCCAGCAGTTTGGGCAGGGGGGACAATCAGCCCCAGCATTTT
>.|.|TRBV30|TRBJ2-5
CAWTGRNQETQYF
TGTGCCTGGACAGGGAGAAACCAAGAGACCCAGTACTTC
>.|.|TRBV18|TRBJ2-3
CASSLGADTQYF
TGTGCCAGCTCTCTCGGGGCAGATACGCAGTATTTT
>.|.|TRBV9|TRBJ1-1
CASSVIQGYTEAFF
TGTGCCAGCAGCGTGATTCAGGGGTACACTGAAGCTTTCTTT
>.|.|TRBV7-8|TRBJ1-1
CASSAREGNTEAFF
TGTGCCAGCAGCGCGAGGGAGGGGAACACTGAAGCTTTCTTT
>.|TRBD1|TRBV4-3|TRBJ2-7
CASSAGQGPYEQYF
TGCGCCAGCAGCGCGGGACAGGGGCCGTACGAGCAGTACTTC
>once|.|TRBV19|TRBJ2-2
CASSSRGAANTGELFF
TGTGCCAGTAGTTCCCGGGGGGCCGCGAACACCGGGGAGCTGTTTTTT
>.|.|TRBV5-1|TRBJ2-3
CASSLDQGRTDTQYF
TGCGCCAGCAGCTTGGATCAGGGCCGCACAGATACGCAGTATTTT
>.|TRBD2|TRBV19|TRBJ2-2
CASRTSPNTGELFF
TGTGCCAGTAGGACTAGCCCGAACACCGGGGAGCTGTTTTTT
>.|.|TRBV5-1|TRBJ1-2
CASSLEPNYGYTF
TGCGCCAGCAGCTTGGAACCGAACTATGGCTACACCTTC
>.|.|TRBV11-3|TRBJ1-1
CASSLDPGNTEAFF
TGTGCCAGCAGCTTAGATCCGGGGAACACTGAAGCTTTCTTT
>.|.|TRBV10-3|TRBJ1-2
CAISETGSLTMARYGYTF
TGTGCCATCAGTGAAACAGGGTCTTTAACTATGGCTCGCTATGGCTACACCTTC
>.|.|TRBV28|TRBJ2-7
CASSFTLYEQYF
TGTGCCAGCAGTTTTACTTTATACGAGCAGTACTTC
>.|.|TRBV27|TRBJ1-5
CASSLSRGNQPQHF
TGTGCCAGCAGTTTATCTAGGGGGAATCAGCCCCAGCATTTT
>.|TRBD1|TRBV7-2|TRBJ2-7
CASSTDRGPTYEQYF
TGTGCCAGCAGCACTGACAGGGGGCCCACCTACGAGCAGTACTTC
>.|TRBD1|TRBV5-1|TRBJ1-2
CASSWGTVGAYGYTF
TGCGCCAGCAGCTGGGGGACAGTAGGTGCCTATGGCTACACCTTC
>.|TRBD2|TRBV7-8|TRBJ2-2
CASSTLTSGGAVTGELFF
TGTGCCAGCAGCACTCTTACTAGCGGGGGGGCGGTCACCGGGGAGCTGTTTTTT
>.|.|TRBV30|TRBJ1-2
CAWSVPGYYGYTF
TGTGCCTGGAGTGTACCGGGATACTATGGCTACACCTTC